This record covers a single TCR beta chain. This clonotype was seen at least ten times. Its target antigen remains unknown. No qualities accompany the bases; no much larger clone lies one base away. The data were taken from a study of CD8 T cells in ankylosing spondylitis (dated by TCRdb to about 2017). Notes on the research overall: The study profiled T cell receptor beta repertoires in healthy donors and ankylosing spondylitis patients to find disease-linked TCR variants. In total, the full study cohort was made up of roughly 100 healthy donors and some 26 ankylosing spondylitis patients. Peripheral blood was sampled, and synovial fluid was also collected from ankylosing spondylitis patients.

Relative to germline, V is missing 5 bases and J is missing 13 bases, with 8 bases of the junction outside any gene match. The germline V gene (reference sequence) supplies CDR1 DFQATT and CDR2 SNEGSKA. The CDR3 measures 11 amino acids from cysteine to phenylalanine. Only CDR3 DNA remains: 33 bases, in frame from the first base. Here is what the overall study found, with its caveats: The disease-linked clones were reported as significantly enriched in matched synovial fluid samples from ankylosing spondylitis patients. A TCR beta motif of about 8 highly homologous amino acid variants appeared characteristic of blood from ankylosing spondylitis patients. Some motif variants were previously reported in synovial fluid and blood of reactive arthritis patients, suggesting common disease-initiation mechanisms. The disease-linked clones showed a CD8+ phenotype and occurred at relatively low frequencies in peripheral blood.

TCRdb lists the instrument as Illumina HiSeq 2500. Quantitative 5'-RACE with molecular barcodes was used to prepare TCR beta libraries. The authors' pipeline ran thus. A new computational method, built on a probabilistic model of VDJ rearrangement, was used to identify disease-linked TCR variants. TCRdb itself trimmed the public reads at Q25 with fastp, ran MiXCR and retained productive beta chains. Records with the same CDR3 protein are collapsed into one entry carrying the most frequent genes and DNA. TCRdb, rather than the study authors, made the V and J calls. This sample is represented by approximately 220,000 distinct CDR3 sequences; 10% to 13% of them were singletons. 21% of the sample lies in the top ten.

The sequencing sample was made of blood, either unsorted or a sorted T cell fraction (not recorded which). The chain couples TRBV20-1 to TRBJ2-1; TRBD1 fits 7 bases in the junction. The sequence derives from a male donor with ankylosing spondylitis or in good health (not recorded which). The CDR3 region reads CSAESDRAQFF. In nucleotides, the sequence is TGCAGTGCTGAATCTGACAGGGCCCAGTTCTTC.